Presented here are 13 T cell receptor beta chains from one specimen sequenced in a study of vaccination effects on CD4 cells after COVID-19. Sequencing used immunoSEQ multiplex PCR; TCRdb keeps in-frame clones, though not all of them. The sample gives over 45,000 clones, around 70% of which show up once; 7% is in the top ten. Cultured cells yielded isolated CD4+ T cells after 10 days. Vaccine administered to participants consisted of two doses of either BNT162b2 or mRNA-1273. Their antigen targets remain unknown. Sequenced material: CD4+ T cells from PBMCs cultured without peptide, taken after COVID-19 vaccination. These TCRs come from a human donor who received a COVID-19 vaccine.

The chain is built from TRBV5-4 and TRBJ1-2; 7 bases agree with TRBD1. The V gene's germline CDR1 is SGHNT and CDR2 YYREEE (reference sequence). This CDR3 contains 15 residues. Trimming at V came to 2 bases and at J to 9 bases, leaving 13 bases not matched to a gene. This chain's CDR3 is CASSLRGGGKGRYTF. DNA of the CDR3: TGTGCCAGCAGCTTACGAGGAGGGGGCAAGGGTCGCTACACCTTC.

The CDR3 DNA reads TGTGCCAGCAGCCAAGGACAGGGTTCCCTCTCCTACGAGCAGTACTTC. Amino acids: CASSQGQGSLSYEQYF. The chain couples TRBV5-6 to TRBJ2-7, with 8 bases that match TRBD1. The junction had 9 bases not matched to a gene; V was cut back by 4 bases and J by 0 bases. The CDR3 runs to 16 residues. Germline V gene lookup returns CDR1 SGHDT and CDR2 YYEEEE.

This clone was observed a handful of times. The gene calls are TRBV9 and TRBJ1-3, with 7 bases fitting TRBD1. The CDR3 has 17 amino acids. Germline CDR1 reads SGDLS; CDR2 reads YYNGEE. V shed 2 bases, J shed 1 base, and the junction held 9 bases outside the gene matches. The CDR3 nucleotides read TGTGCCAGCAGCGTTTCCCTGACAGGGTTTTCTGGAAACACCATATATTTT. This codes for CASSVSLTGFSGNTIYF.

This chain links TRBV4-2 with TRBJ2-1, with 9 nucleotides matching TRBD2. Germline values: CDR1 LGHNA, CDR2 YNFKEQ. The CDR3 length is 16 residues. The ends lost 6 bases at V and 5 bases at J; junction bases unmatched: 11. DNA of the CDR3: TGTGCCAGCAGTCCCTCGGGCGGGGGGGGAGACAATGAGCAGTTCTTC. It translates to CASSPSGGGGDNEQFF.

The chain employs TRBV24-1 and TRBJ2-7; D is perhaps TRBD1 (6 bases). The CDR3 extends over 18 amino acids. Between the trimmed V and J ends, which lost 5 bases and 0 bases, there was a span of 22 bases. The germline V gene has CDR1 KGHDR and CDR2 SFDVKD. The CDR3 coding sequence is TGTGCCACCAGTGGGGGAACCTTTGACAGGCAGGACTCCTACGAGCAGTACTTC. This gives the protein CATSGGTFDRQDSYEQYF.

This clone was counted between two and nine times. V usage is TRBV30 and J usage is TRBJ1-3; D gene unclear. Trimming removed 3 bases from V and 0 bases from J, with 6 bases in between. The germline gives CDR1 GTSNPN, CDR2 SVGIG (reference sequence). This CDR3 contains 13 residues. The CDR3: CAWSRGSGNTIYF. Written as DNA, the CDR3 is TGTGCCTGGAGCCGTGGCTCTGGAAACACCATATATTTT.

The J gene is TRBJ1-6, the V gene TRBV5-1; TRBD1 is a possible D gene (6 bases). Trimming left V 0 bases short and J 7 bases short, with 11 bases between. The germline V gene encodes CDR1 SGHRS and CDR2 YFSETQ. The CDR3 is made up of 15 amino acids. CDR3 nucleotides: TGCGCCAGCAGCTTGGACAGGGTAGTGAATTCACCCCTCCACTTT. Translating gives CASSLDRVVNSPLHF.

The rearrangement uses TRBV6-5 and TRBJ1-5; 9 nucleotides agree with TRBD1. The CDR3 loop spans 15 amino acids. The germline gives CDR1 MNHEY, CDR2 SVGAGI. The ends lost 7 bases at V and 2 bases at J; junction bases unmatched: 6. CDR3 amino acids: CASIRQGVRNQPQHF. DNA for the CDR3: TGTGCCAGCATTCGACAGGGGGTTCGCAATCAGCCCCAGCATTTT.

The chain is built from TRBV5-1 and TRBJ2-7, with 9 bases matching TRBD1. The V gene end was trimmed by 8 bases and the J gene end by 4 bases; junction bases not matched to a gene: 16. This CDR3 is 16 amino acids long. The germline V gene encodes CDR1 SGHRS and CDR2 YFSETQ. Here the CDR3 reads CASSLEGTGNRYEQYF. Written as DNA, the CDR3 is TGCGCCAGTTCACTAGAAGGGACAGGGAATAGGTACGAGCAGTACTTC.

This chain uses TRBV12-3 or TRBV12-4 with TRBJ2-7; 7 nucleotides match TRBD1. V lost 5 bases, J lost 5 bases, and 3 bases stayed unmatched. The CDR3 contains 12 residues. DNA for the CDR3: TGTGCCAGCAGTAAGACAGGGAACGAGCAGTACTTC. Its protein product is CASSKTGNEQYF.

The rearrangement links TRBV3-1 (or the pseudogene TRBV3-2) to TRBJ2-5, with D unclear. Germline V gene data show CDR1 as LGHDT and CDR2 as YNNKEL (reference sequence). The CDR3 runs 11 residues. V lost 8 bases to trimming and J lost 7 bases, with 11 bases between them. The CDR3 DNA reads as TGTGCCAGCGGCCGTGATGGGACCCAGTACTTC. Residues: CASGRDGTQYF.

This clone appeared a few times. This chain uses TRBV12-5 with TRBJ2-7; 7 bases agree with TRBD1. After removal of 0 bases from V and 3 bases from J, the junction contained 11 bases not matched to a gene. Germline loops: CDR1 LGHNT, CDR2 FRNRAP. The CDR3 extends over 17 amino acids. The chain's CDR3 is CASGLVTLGQRYYEQYF. CDR3 DNA sequence: TGTGCTAGTGGTTTGGTTACCCTGGGACAGAGGTACTACGAGCAGTACTTC. The full variable domain, rest sourced from reference TRBV12-5 and TRBJ2-7, is DARVTQTPRHKVTEMGQEVTMRCQPILGHNTVFWYRQTMMQGLELLAYFRNRAPLDDSGMPKDRFSAEMPDATLATLKIQPSEPRDSAVYFCASGLVTLGQRYYEQYFGPGTRLTVT.

The chain has TRBV10-3 and TRBJ2-1; the match to TRBD2 covers 11 bases. V trimming: 3 bases; J trimming: 5 bases; junction bases outside the gene matches: 12. The CDR3 consists of 18 residues. Germline CDR1 reads ENHRY; CDR2 reads SYGVKD. The CDR3 spells CAISDPGLAERKDNEQFF. CDR3 bases: TGTGCCATCAGTGACCCGGGACTAGCGGAACGTAAAGACAATGAGCAGTTCTTC.